A selection of T cell receptor beta chains follows, all from one sample in a study of shared clonotypes between healthy human individuals. TCRdb's copy holds only in-frame clones and misses some; the assay was immunoSEQ multiplex PCR. The sample lists around 2,000,000 clones, about 95% occurring once. The specimen was naive CD8+ T cells sorted from blood. The receptor set was obtained from a man aged 18 to 35 in good health. The CDR3 runs from the conserved cysteine through the conserved F or W. The D gene is left open where the match is weak. Clone sizes are given selectively: once, few, many, or a class where the clone is expanded.

TRBJ2-1	14	TRBV5-1	.	once	CASSSLGDSNEQFF	TGCGCCAGCAGCTCACTAGGGGACTCCAATGAGCAGTTCTTC
TRBJ1-1	15	TRBV5-1	TRBD1	.	CASSFWDRSNTEAFF	TGCGCCAGCAGCTTCTGGGACAGGTCGAACACTGAAGCTTTCTTT
TRBJ2-7	15	TRBV30	TRBD2	.	CAWTTQGLAAYEQYF	TGTGCCTGGACCACGCAGGGACTAGCGGCCTACGAGCAGTACTTC
TRBJ2-7	14	TRBV4-1	.	.	CASSQLIETYEQYF	TGCGCCAGCAGCCAACTTATCGAGACCTACGAGCAGTACTTC
TRBJ1-1	16	TRBV27	.	.	CASRPPAGQMNTEAFF	TGTGCCAGCAGACCACCCGCCGGGCAGATGAACACTGAAGCTTTCTTT
TRBJ1-2	11	TRBV20-1	.	.	CSASIGGGYTF	TGCAGTGCTAGTATCGGCGGTGGCTACACCTTC
TRBJ1-2	17	TRBV4-2	.	once	CASSQDPLASANYGYTF	TGTGCCAGCAGCCAAGATCCGTTGGCCTCAGCTAACTATGGCTACACCTTC
TRBJ2-7	15	TRBV6-1	.	once	CAITLELGRSVEQYF	TGTGCCATTACACTCGAGTTGGGGAGGTCTGTCGAGCAGTACTTC
TRBJ2-3	16	TRBV27	.	.	CASSLKEGPWPDTQYF	TGTGCCAGCAGTTTAAAGGAGGGACCGTGGCCAGATACGCAGTATTTT
TRBJ2-7	16	TRBV12-5	.	.	CASGLVVSGGLHEQYF	TGTGCTAGTGGTTTGGTAGTTTCAGGGGGGTTGCACGAGCAGTACTTC
TRBJ2-2	17	TRBV5-1	TRBD2	.	CASSISGTSPNTGELFF	TGCGCCAGCAGCATATCCGGGACTAGCCCGAACACCGGGGAGCTGTTTTTT
TRBJ2-7	14	TRBV15	.	once	CATSRGFGVYEQYF	TGTGCCACCAGCAGGGGTTTCGGTGTCTACGAGCAGTACTTC
TRBJ2-7	14	TRBV27	TRBD2	.	CASSSGLASYEQYF	TGTGCCAGCAGTTCCGGACTAGCCTCCTACGAGCAGTACTTC
TRBJ1-5	13	TRBV6-6	.	.	CASSRNAAQPQHF	TGTGCCAGCAGCCGTAACGCGGCTCAGCCCCAGCATTTT
TRBJ1-2	13	TRBV27	TRBD1	.	CASSQTGGYGYTF	TGTGCCAGCAGCCAGACAGGGGGCTATGGCTACACCTTC
TRBJ2-7	16	TRBV12-5	TRBD1	.	CASGLGVTGGWYEQYF	TGTGCTAGTGGTTTGGGGGTAACAGGGGGCTGGTACGAGCAGTACTTC
TRBJ2-7	13	TRBV29-1	TRBD1	.	CSVEVGQGTEQYF	TGCAGCGTTGAGGTGGGACAGGGGACCGAGCAGTACTTC
TRBJ2-1	14	TRBV5-6	.	.	CASSFGLTLNEQFF	TGTGCCAGCAGCTTTGGACTAACCCTCAATGAGCAGTTCTTC
TRBJ2-1	16	TRBV7-8	TRBD2	.	CASSLGASGSYNEQFF	TGTGCCAGCAGCTTAGGGGCTAGCGGGAGTTACAATGAGCAGTTCTTC
TRBJ2-7	17	TRBV5-1	.	.	CASSLVPDGGRSYEQYF	TGCGCCAGCAGCTTGGTTCCCGATGGCGGGCGCTCCTACGAGCAGTACTTC
TRBJ1-2	14	TRBV28	.	.	CASSSDSPPYGYTF	TGTGCCAGCAGCTCTGACAGCCCCCCCTATGGCTACACCTTC
TRBJ2-3	11	TRBV29-1	TRBD2	.	CSVELASGMYF	TGCAGCGTTGAGTTGGCTAGCGGGATGTATTTT
TRBJ1-3	14	TRBV5-6	TRBD1	.	CASSWTGALNTIYF	TGTGCCAGCAGTTGGACAGGGGCTCTAAACACCATATATTTT
TRBJ1-2	13	TRBV5-4	.	.	CASSSPQGVGYTF	TGTGCCAGCAGCTCGCCCCAGGGTGTTGGCTACACCTTC